The 24 T cell receptor beta chains given below trace back to one sample, sequenced in a study of immune evolution from preneoplasia to lung adenocarcinoma. Repertoires were generated with immunoSEQ multiplex PCR, while TCRdb's copy carries only in-frame clones and drops some. The sample consists of approximately 5,100 clones, 76% of them appearing once. Sequencing was performed on FFPE adjacent normal lung tissue. These receptors all stem from a person aged 55-80 years with lung adenocarcinoma.

The chain recombines TRBV28 with TRBJ1-1; the D gene is possibly TRBD1 (5 bases). CDR1 is MDHEN and CDR2 is SYDVKM in the germline V gene. The germline V and J ends were trimmed by 3 bases and 11 bases, with 10 bases remaining between them. The CDR3 totals 11 residues. The CDR3 loop is CASSFRGNAFF. The CDR3 nucleotides read TGTGCCAGCAGTTTTAGGGGAAATGCTTTCTTT.

The rearrangement joins TRBV5-4 to TRBJ1-2; possible D gene TRBD1, 5 bases. Germline V gene sequence: CDR1 SGHNT, CDR2 YYREEE (reference sequence). The CDR3 is 13 residues long. CDR3 in amino acids: CVHTQGAGNGYTF. As DNA, the CDR3 is TGTGTCCACACCCAGGGCGCCGGGAATGGCTACACCTTC.

This clone has more than one count but fewer than ten. The genes are TRBV4-1 and TRBJ1-6, with 7 bases matching TRBD1. CDR3 length: 17 amino acids. V shed 0 bases, J shed 6 bases, and the junction held 8 bases outside the gene matches. Per the germline V gene, CDR1 is MGHRA and CDR2 is YSYEKL. CDR3 coding DNA: TGCGCCAGCAGCCAAGAGGCCGGACAGGTCATTAATTCACCCCTCCACTTT. It specifies CASSQEAGQVINSPLHF.

V gene TRBV9 combines with J gene TRBJ2-1; D is unresolved. The length of the CDR3 is 17 residues. Trimming cost V 0 bases and J 4 bases, with 17 bases left between them. The V gene's germline CDR1 is SGDLS and CDR2 YYNGEE. The CDR3 is CASSVAINLDVYNEQFF. The CDR3 DNA follows: TGTGCCAGCAGCGTAGCCATCAACCTCGATGTATACAATGAGCAGTTCTTC.

The rearrangement links TRBV4-2 to TRBJ1-4; D is perhaps TRBD1 (6 bases). Trimming took off 2 bases at V and 4 bases at J, with 14 bases between the two ends. Germline assignment: CDR1 LGHNA and CDR2 YNFKEQ. The CDR3 totals 16 residues. The CDR3 spells CASSQWGARDNEKLFF. For the CDR3, the DNA is TGTGCCAGCAGCCAATGGGGGGCGCGGGATAATGAAAAACTGTTTTTT.

V and J are TRBV29-1 and TRBJ1-2; D gene ambiguous. Germline CDR1 is SQVTM and CDR2 is ANQGSEA. This CDR3 spans 10 amino acids. V lost 6 bases and J 7 bases, leaving 9 bases between the germline ends. The CDR3 region has the DNA TGCAGCGTCTTCCTTGGTGGCTACACCTTC. Residues: CSVFLGGYTF.

The chain uses TRBV7-2 and TRBJ1-6, with a weak D call TRBD1 (5 bases). The CDR3 loop spans 13 amino acids. Germline CDR1 SGHTA, CDR2 FQGNSA. Trimming pared 2 bases from V and 8 bases from J, leaving 7 bases between. The CDR3 sequence: CASSLSGDSPLHF. CDR3 DNA sequence: TGTGCCAGCAGCTTATCGGGGGATTCACCCCTCCACTTT.

The chain joins TRBV4-3 to TRBJ1-4, with 7 bases aligning to TRBD1. The V gene's germline CDR1 is LGHNA and CDR2 YSLEER. The CDR3 totals 14 residues. J was trimmed by 6 bases and V by 4 bases; bases with no gene match: 5. In nucleotides, the CDR3 is TGCGCCAGCAGCCGAGGGGGCGGGGATGAAAAACTGTTTTTT. It is translated as CASSRGGGDEKLFF.

This chain joins TRBV7-3 and TRBJ2-1; D is possibly TRBD1 (5 bases). The CDR3 runs to 15 residues. Germline V lookup: CDR1 SGHTA, CDR2 FQGTGA. Trimming stripped 3 bases from V and 4 bases from J, with 13 bases between. CDR3 protein: CASSFLTGAYNEQFF. CDR3 sequence (DNA): TGTGCCAGCAGCTTTCTCACAGGAGCTTACAATGAGCAGTTCTTC.

This rearrangement joins TRBV30 to TRBJ2-3, with a possible D match to TRBD2 (5 bases). The CDR3 totals 14 residues. Trimming cost V 3 bases and J 1 base, with 11 bases left between them. CDR1 is GTSNPN, CDR2 SVGIG, per germline (reference sequence). The CDR3 DNA follows: TGTGCCTGGAGGGCCGGACTGCGCACAGATACGCAGTATTTT. Amino acids: CAWRAGLRTDTQYF.

The V and J genes are TRBV6-1 and TRBJ1-2, with D perhaps matching TRBD1 (5 bases). This CDR3 is built from 15 residues. CDR1 MNHNS and CDR2 SASEGT come from the germline V gene. The V end lost 6 bases, the J end lost 0 bases, and 14 bases lay between the germline ends. CDR3 DNA sequence: TGTGCCAGCAGCCTAGACAGTATAGCTAACTATGGCTACACCTTC. As protein: CASSLDSIANYGYTF.

This chain joins TRBV7-8 and TRBJ2-3, with 7 positions matching TRBD2. The CDR3 covers 16 residues. Germline CDR1 and CDR2: SGHVS and FQNEAQ. Trimming took 5 bases from V and 2 from J; bases not matched to a gene: 10. The CDR3 reads CASSRGRGKDTDTQYF. CDR3 in DNA: TGTGCCAGCAGCCGAGGGAGGGGTAAGGACACAGATACGCAGTATTTT.

This sequence joins TRBV27 and TRBJ2-3; TRBD2 agrees at 11 bases. The germline V gene has CDR1 MNHEY and CDR2 SMNVEV (reference sequence). After removal of 5 bases from V and 2 bases from J, the junction contained 12 bases not matched to a gene. There are 18 residues in the CDR3. The CDR3 here is CASSTRTSGGSHTDTQYF. Written as DNA, the CDR3 is TGTGCCAGCAGTACCCGTACTAGCGGGGGCTCTCACACAGATACGCAGTATTTT.

V and J are TRBV6-5 and TRBJ1-4; 7 bases agree with TRBD1. The CDR3 has 14 residues. Germline-derived CDR1 and CDR2 are MNHEY and SVGAGI. V lost 7 bases to trimming and J lost 1 base; unmatched junction nucleotides: 3. Here the CDR3 reads CASKRQGTNEKLFF. Written as DNA, the CDR3 is TGTGCCAGCAAGCGACAGGGAACTAATGAAAAACTGTTTTTT.

The chain combines TRBV6-1 with TRBJ2-1; 12 nucleotides align to TRBD1. The J segment lost 6 bases and the V segment lost 6 bases, leaving 6 bases of the junction unmatched. The CDR3 contains 15 residues. Germline-derived CDR1 and CDR2 are MNHNS and SASEGT. The CDR3 sequence is CASRTGQGAINEQFF. CDR3 in DNA: TGTGCCAGCAGGACGGGACAGGGGGCCATCAATGAGCAGTTCTTC.

This clone occurred a few times. The chain recombines TRBV14 with TRBJ2-7; a weak D match, TRBD2 (6 bases). Looked up from germline, CDR1 is SGHDN and CDR2 is FVKESK. CDR3 length equals 16 residues. V lost 1 base and J lost 2, with 15 bases in between. The chain's CDR3 is CASSQVGSGLTYEQYF. The CDR3, as DNA: TGTGCCAGCAGCCAAGTCGGGTCAGGACTAACCTACGAGCAGTACTTC.

The genes are TRBV5-1 and TRBJ2-2; 7 bases are shared with TRBD1. In germline, CDR1 is SGHRS, CDR2 YFSETQ. The CDR3 has 17 amino acids. The V and J ends lost 2 bases and 1 base, in that order; junction bases with no gene match: 8. The CDR3 DNA sequence: TGCGCCAGCAGCTTAGGACAGGTCGTTTGGAACACCGGGGAGCTGTTTTTT. Protein: CASSLGQVVWNTGELFF.

The chain joins TRBV4-3 to TRBJ1-1; 12 positions agree with TRBD1. V shed 7 bases, J shed 1 base, and the junction held 7 bases outside the gene matches. The germline CDR1 and CDR2 sequences are LGHNA and YSLEER. CDR3 size: 16 residues. The CDR3 nucleotides are TGCGCCAGCACTTGGGGACAGGGGGCGACGAACACTGAAGCTTTCTTT. Encoded protein: CASTWGQGATNTEAFF.

V and J are TRBV7-9 and TRBJ2-3; 7 bases are shared with TRBD1. Germline V gene lookup returns CDR1 SEHNR and CDR2 FQNEAQ (reference sequence). The CDR3 extends over 15 amino acids. J was trimmed by 2 bases and V by 5 bases; bases with no gene match: 7. As DNA, the CDR3 is TGTGCCAGCAGCATAAGACAGGGATACACAGATACGCAGTATTTT. Translated: CASSIRQGYTDTQYF.

The genes are TRBV9 and TRBJ2-5; maybe TRBD1 (6 bases). CDR3 size: 17 residues. V lost 4 bases, J lost 0 bases, and 19 bases lay in between. The V gene's germline CDR1 is SGDLS and CDR2 YYNGEE. The CDR3, as DNA: TGTGCCAGCAGCAAGGGGACAACGGACAACTACCAAGAGACCCAGTACTTC. Translation gives CASSKGTTDNYQETQYF. Complete variable domain (other parts from reference TRBV9 and TRBJ2-5): DSGVTQTPKHLITATGQRVTLRCSPRSGDLSVYWYQQSLDQGLQFLIQYYNGEERAKGNILERFSAQQFPDLHSELNLSSLELGDSALYFCASSKGTTDNYQETQYFGPGTRLLVL.

This clone was counted only a few times. The V and J genes are TRBV11-2 and TRBJ2-3; 9 nucleotides align to TRBD2. The CDR3 spans 15 residues. The germline CDR1 and CDR2 sequences are SGHAT and FQNNGV. V lost 0 bases and J lost 4; bases outside the gene matches: 2. The CDR3 DNA sequence: TGTGCCAGCAGCTTAGACCTAGCGGGGTCAGATACGCAGTATTTT. It codes for CASSLDLAGSDTQYF.

This chain links TRBV9 with TRBJ1-2, with D maybe TRBD1 (6 bases). The CDR3 contains 15 residues. The germline CDR1 and CDR2 sequences are SGDLS and YYNGEE. Trimming stripped 0 bases from V and 5 bases from J, with 14 bases between. The CDR3 reads CASSVERGAEYGYTF. CDR3 bases: TGTGCCAGCAGCGTAGAGAGGGGGGCCGAGTATGGCTACACCTTC.

The rearrangement uses TRBV9 and TRBJ2-2; D gene uncertain. V was pared by 0 bases and J by 2 bases, with 8 bases between. Germline assignment: CDR1 SGDLS and CDR2 YYNGEE. The CDR3 spans 15 residues. CDR3 nucleotides: TGTGCCAGCAGCGTAGAGGTCCTAAACACCGGGGAGCTGTTTTTT. This gives the protein CASSVEVLNTGELFF.

This sequence joins TRBV5-1 and TRBJ2-3; 9 nucleotides agree with TRBD2. CDR3 size: 16 residues. V lost 1 base, J lost 2 bases, and 5 bases stayed unmatched. Germline lookup yields CDR1 SGHRS and CDR2 YFSETQ. The CDR3, as DNA: TGCGCCAGCAGCTTGTGGCGGGGGGGTTCCACAGATACGCAGTATTTT. Protein: CASSLWRGGSTDTQYF.